The T cell receptor beta chain under discussion was sequenced for a study of shared clonotypes between healthy human individuals. Study-wide context: A couple of female and a few male donors aged 18 to 49 were enrolled. Used for every donor were three CD4 naive, three CD4 memory, two CD8 naive and one CD8 memory plate. The study, taken as a whole, reports: Sharing across a handful of donors was seen in around 5% of naive CD4 clonotypes. Investigators collected only blood, and repertoires in tissues likely differ.

V lost 3 bases and J lost 1, with 18 bases in between. The CDR3 extends over 17 amino acids. Germline CDR1 and CDR2: LNHNV and YYDKDF (reference sequence). Worth noting for this clone: As yet, its antigen is unknown.

The assay was immunoSEQ multiplex PCR, and TCRdb's table has in-frame clones only and misses some. Among 2.3 million or so clones listed, 90% to 95% were seen once. The TCR was taken from a man between 18 and 35 years old in good health. Some clones in this sample may be carry-over from other donors' samples. The chain carries TRBV15 and TRBJ1-1; D gene unclear. Sample: naive CD4+ T cells from PBMCs. Subset of the sample: CD45RA+ positively selected. The CDR3 DNA follows: TGTGCCACCAGCAGGGCTCCCCGTAAGACACCGAACACTGAAGCTTTCTTT. Encoded protein: CATSRAPRKTPNTEAFF.